These T cell receptor beta chains were read from a single sample in a study of cytomegalovirus exposure and HLA in healthy donors. Sequencing was performed with immunoSEQ multiplex PCR; in TCRdb, only in-frame clones are kept and a portion is missing. The table has fewer than 85,000 clones, around 96% seen once; the top ten hold about 1.3%. Sample: PBMCs. The receptors derive from a woman aged 18-29 years in good health and CMV-seronegative. The CDR3 runs from the conserved cysteine through the conserved F or W. The D gene is left open where the match is weak. Expanded clones get a size class; other rows say once, few or many, or leave the size out.

J gene: TRBJ2-2; V gene: TRBV6-6; D gene: TRBD2; clone size: NA; CDR3 DNA: TGTGCCAGTAAGAATGGGGGAGGGGACACCGGGGAGCTGTTTTTT; CDR3 protein: CASKNGGGDTGELFF
J gene: TRBJ2-5; V gene: TRBV9; D gene: NA; clone size: few; CDR3 DNA: TGTGCCAGCAGCGTAGGCCAACCCGGGGGAGTAGAGACCCAGTACTTC; CDR3 protein: CASSVGQPGGVETQYF
J gene: TRBJ2-7; V gene: TRBV18; D gene: TRBD1; clone size: NA; CDR3 DNA: TGTGCCAGCTCCTCAGTTAGACAGGGGGCCACCTACGAGCAGTACTTC; CDR3 protein: CASSSVRQGATYEQYF
J gene: TRBJ2-1; V gene: TRBV4-1; D gene: NA; clone size: NA; CDR3 DNA: TGCGCCAGCAGCCTCCAATTTAGCTCCTACAATGAGCAGTTCTTC; CDR3 protein: CASSLQFSSYNEQFF
J gene: TRBJ2-1; V gene: TRBV13; D gene: TRBD2; clone size: NA; CDR3 DNA: TGTGCCAGCAGCCGTGGACTAGCGGGGTCCGCATCCTACAATGAGCAGTTCTTC; CDR3 protein: CASSRGLAGSASYNEQFF
J gene: TRBJ1-5; V gene: TRBV4-1; D gene: NA; clone size: NA; CDR3 DNA: TGCGCCAGCAGCCAAGCCAAATTCCTATATCAGCCCCAGCATTTT; CDR3 protein: CASSQAKFLYQPQHF
J gene: TRBJ1-2; V gene: TRBV9; D gene: NA; clone size: NA; CDR3 DNA: TGTGCCAGCAGCGCTCAACATAGCCGGGACGGGAGCTATGGCTACACCTTC; CDR3 protein: CASSAQHSRDGSYGYTF
J gene: TRBJ2-3; V gene: TRBV27; D gene: NA; clone size: NA; CDR3 DNA: TGTGCCAGCAGTACAATCTCCGGGGCAGATACGCAGTATTTT; CDR3 protein: CASSTISGADTQYF
J gene: TRBJ2-3; V gene: TRBV28; D gene: NA; clone size: NA; CDR3 DNA: TGTGCCAGCACCGATAGCGGATCCACAGATACGCAGTATTTT; CDR3 protein: CASTDSGSTDTQYF
J gene: TRBJ2-3; V gene: TRBV18; D gene: NA; clone size: once; CDR3 DNA: TGTGCCAGCTCACCACAGGCAGTGGGGCGGAATACGCAGTATTTT; CDR3 protein: CASSPQAVGRNTQYF
J gene: TRBJ2-5; V gene: TRBV10-3; D gene: TRBD2; clone size: NA; CDR3 DNA: TGTGCCATCAGTGACCACTTAGCGGGCCAAGAGACCCAGTACTTC; CDR3 protein: CAISDHLAGQETQYF
J gene: TRBJ2-1; V gene: TRBV15; D gene: NA; clone size: NA; CDR3 DNA: TGTGCCACCAGCTTCGGGACTTACAATGAGCAGTTCTTC; CDR3 protein: CATSFGTYNEQFF
J gene: TRBJ2-1; V gene: TRBV28; D gene: NA; clone size: NA; CDR3 DNA: TGTGCCAGCGAAGTACAGGGTTTGAGGAATGAGCAGTTCTTC; CDR3 protein: CASEVQGLRNEQFF
J gene: TRBJ2-2; V gene: TRBV5-6; D gene: NA; clone size: NA; CDR3 DNA: TGTGCCAGCAGCTTGGTATGGCTGAACACGGAGACCGGGGAGCTGTTTTTT; CDR3 protein: CASSLVWLNTETGELFF
J gene: TRBJ2-4; V gene: TRBV9; D gene: TRBD1; clone size: NA; CDR3 DNA: TGTGCCAGCAGTGTCGACCCAGGGGGCGCGGGGAACATTCAGTACTTC; CDR3 protein: CASSVDPGGAGNIQYF
J gene: TRBJ1-5; V gene: TRBV27; D gene: NA; clone size: once; CDR3 DNA: TGTGCCAGCAGTCCTACAGGGTGGGGTCAGCCCCAGCATTTT; CDR3 protein: CASSPTGWGQPQHF
J gene: TRBJ2-7; V gene: TRBV7-9; D gene: NA; clone size: NA; CDR3 DNA: TGTGCCAGCAGCTTAATCGGGGCAGGGGACGAGCAGTACTTC; CDR3 protein: CASSLIGAGDEQYF
J gene: TRBJ1-2; V gene: TRBV5-1; D gene: NA; clone size: NA; CDR3 DNA: TGCGCCAGCAGCTTGGGGCTACAGGGATACGGCTACACCTTC; CDR3 protein: CASSLGLQGYGYTF
J gene: TRBJ1-6; V gene: TRBV18; D gene: TRBD1; clone size: NA; CDR3 DNA: TGTGCCAGTTCACCAATGGGGACAGGTTCTTATAATTCACCCCTCCACTTT; CDR3 protein: CASSPMGTGSYNSPLHF
J gene: TRBJ1-1; V gene: TRBV14; D gene: NA; clone size: NA; CDR3 DNA: TGTGCCAGCAGCCGCGCTAACACTGAAGCTTTCTTT; CDR3 protein: CASSRANTEAFF
J gene: TRBJ2-5; V gene: TRBV18; D gene: NA; clone size: NA; CDR3 DNA: TGTGCCAGCTCACCCGGTGGTGGTGAGACCCAGTACTTC; CDR3 protein: CASSPGGGETQYF
J gene: TRBJ2-7; V gene: TRBV18; D gene: TRBD1; clone size: NA; CDR3 DNA: TGTGCCAGCTCACCCGGGACAGGGGGCTCCTACGAGCAGTACTTC; CDR3 protein: CASSPGTGGSYEQYF
J gene: TRBJ2-6; V gene: TRBV27; D gene: NA; clone size: NA; CDR3 DNA: TGTGCCAGCAGGACCAGGGTATATGGGGCCAACGTCCTGACTTTC; CDR3 protein: CASRTRVYGANVLTF
J gene: TRBJ2-1; V gene: TRBV19; D gene: TRBD1; clone size: NA; CDR3 DNA: TGTGCCAGTAGTCGGAGCCTCGGGGACAGGTTGGGATTGCAAGGTGAGCAGTTCTTC; CDR3 protein: CASSRSLGDRLGLQGEQFF
J gene: TRBJ2-7; V gene: TRBV2; D gene: TRBD1; clone size: NA; CDR3 DNA: TGTGCCAGCACAGGGGACAGGGCAGGCGAGCAGTACTTC; CDR3 protein: CASTGDRAGEQYF
J gene: TRBJ1-2; V gene: TRBV29-1; D gene: TRBD1; clone size: NA; CDR3 DNA: TGCAGCGTAGGGGGACAGGACGACAACTATGGCTACACCTTC; CDR3 protein: CSVGGQDDNYGYTF
J gene: TRBJ2-7; V gene: TRBV6-5; D gene: NA; clone size: NA; CDR3 DNA: TGTGCCAGCAGTTATTATGGGGGGAAGGAGCAGTACTTC; CDR3 protein: CASSYYGGKEQYF
J gene: TRBJ2-2; V gene: TRBV30; D gene: TRBD2; clone size: NA; CDR3 DNA: TGTGCCTGGAGGTTAAAAGGGGCGGGAGGTGACACCGGGGAGCTGTTTTTT; CDR3 protein: CAWRLKGAGGDTGELFF
J gene: TRBJ2-1; V gene: TRBV15; D gene: TRBD2; clone size: once; CDR3 DNA: TGTGCCACCAGGGGGGGGTCCTCCTACAATGAGCAGTTCTTC; CDR3 protein: CATRGGSSYNEQFF
J gene: TRBJ2-7; V gene: TRBV5-1; D gene: NA; clone size: NA; CDR3 DNA: TGCGCCAGCAGCTTCCTCGGCCGGCAGGGATCCTACGAGCAGTACTTC; CDR3 protein: CASSFLGRQGSYEQYF
J gene: TRBJ2-1; V gene: TRBV27; D gene: TRBD1; clone size: NA; CDR3 DNA: TGTGCCAGCAGCAGGACAGGGTTGATTAATGAGCAGTTCTTC; CDR3 protein: CASSRTGLINEQFF
J gene: TRBJ2-3; V gene: TRBV11-2; D gene: NA; clone size: NA; CDR3 DNA: TGTGCCAGCAGCCCGAGCACAGATACGCAGTATTTT; CDR3 protein: CASSPSTDTQYF
J gene: TRBJ2-1; V gene: TRBV7-9; D gene: TRBD2; clone size: NA; CDR3 DNA: TGTGCCAGCAGCTACCGTCCGGGACTAGCGGGATTTGAGGACAATGAGCAGTTCTTC; CDR3 protein: CASSYRPGLAGFEDNEQFF
J gene: TRBJ1-1; V gene: TRBV4-2; D gene: NA; clone size: NA; CDR3 DNA: TGTGCCAGCAGCCAACTTACAGGGTCCCGACTAACTGAAGCTTTCTTT; CDR3 protein: CASSQLTGSRLTEAFF
J gene: TRBJ2-2; V gene: TRBV28; D gene: TRBD2; clone size: once; CDR3 DNA: TGTGCCAGCAGTGGGGCAGCGGGAGTGGGTAACGGGGAGCTGTTTTTT; CDR3 protein: CASSGAAGVGNGELFF
J gene: TRBJ2-1; V gene: TRBV11-2; D gene: TRBD2; clone size: NA; CDR3 DNA: TGTGCCAGCAGGCCCCTTCGTACTAGCGGGAGCTACAATGAGCAGTTCTTC; CDR3 protein: CASRPLRTSGSYNEQFF
J gene: TRBJ2-1; V gene: TRBV7-7; D gene: TRBD2; clone size: NA; CDR3 DNA: TGTGCCAGCAGCTTAGGCGGGAGTAGGGGCAATGAGCAGTTCTTC; CDR3 protein: CASSLGGSRGNEQFF
J gene: TRBJ2-2; V gene: TRBV4-2; D gene: TRBD2; clone size: NA; CDR3 DNA: TGTGCCAGCAGCCAAGCTGTCGGACTAGCGGGAGGGAACACCGGGGAGCTGTTTTTT; CDR3 protein: CASSQAVGLAGGNTGELFF
J gene: TRBJ2-7; V gene: TRBV11-2; D gene: TRBD2; clone size: NA; CDR3 DNA: TGTGCCAGCAGCTTCGGACTAGCGGGACCCTACGAGCAGTACTTC; CDR3 protein: CASSFGLAGPYEQYF
J gene: TRBJ2-2; V gene: TRBV4-1; D gene: TRBD2; clone size: NA; CDR3 DNA: TGCGCCAGCAGCCCGGGACTAGCCTACACCGGGGAGCTGTTTTTT; CDR3 protein: CASSPGLAYTGELFF
J gene: TRBJ2-1; V gene: TRBV4-2; D gene: NA; clone size: few; CDR3 DNA: TGTGCCAGCAGCCCCACAGGTGTATCCTACAATGAGCAGTTCTTC; CDR3 protein: CASSPTGVSYNEQFF
J gene: TRBJ1-6; V gene: TRBV6-6; D gene: TRBD1; clone size: NA; CDR3 DNA: TGTGCCAGCAGTTACCGGGACAGGGGTCGATCACCCCTCCACTTT; CDR3 protein: CASSYRDRGRSPLHF
J gene: TRBJ2-3; V gene: TRBV12-5; D gene: TRBD2; clone size: NA; CDR3 DNA: TGTGCTAGTGGCTTGGCATTAACCTCCCAGCGGGAGTACACAGATACGCAGTATTTT; CDR3 protein: CASGLALTSQREYTDTQYF
J gene: TRBJ1-3; V gene: TRBV11-1; D gene: TRBD1; clone size: NA; CDR3 DNA: TGTGCCAGCAGCAAGGACAGGGTTGGACCTGGAAACACCATATATTTT; CDR3 protein: CASSKDRVGPGNTIYF
J gene: TRBJ1-2; V gene: TRBV10-1; D gene: NA; clone size: NA; CDR3 DNA: TGCGCCAGCAGTTTTGCGATTAACTATGGCTACACCTTC; CDR3 protein: CASSFAINYGYTF
J gene: TRBJ2-1; V gene: TRBV9; D gene: NA; clone size: NA; CDR3 DNA: TGTGCCAGCAGCGCCAGGATAAGCTCCTACAATGAGCAGTTCTTC; CDR3 protein: CASSARISSYNEQFF
J gene: TRBJ2-3; V gene: TRBV19; D gene: NA; clone size: NA; CDR3 DNA: TGTGCCAGTAATAGCGGACACACAGATACGCAGTATTTT; CDR3 protein: CASNSGHTDTQYF
J gene: TRBJ2-7; V gene: TRBV28; D gene: TRBD2; clone size: NA; CDR3 DNA: TGTGCCAGCAACTGGGAGGGGAACGAGCAGTACTTC; CDR3 protein: CASNWEGNEQYF
J gene: TRBJ1-2; V gene: TRBV6-1; D gene: NA; clone size: NA; CDR3 DNA: TGTGCCAGCAAGCGGGGACTGGGTAACTATGGCTACACCTTC; CDR3 protein: CASKRGLGNYGYTF
J gene: TRBJ1-6; V gene: TRBV6-4; D gene: TRBD1; clone size: once; CDR3 DNA: TGTGCCAGCACCCGGGGGACAGAAAGCTCCTATAATTCACCCCTCCACTTT; CDR3 protein: CASTRGTESSYNSPLHF